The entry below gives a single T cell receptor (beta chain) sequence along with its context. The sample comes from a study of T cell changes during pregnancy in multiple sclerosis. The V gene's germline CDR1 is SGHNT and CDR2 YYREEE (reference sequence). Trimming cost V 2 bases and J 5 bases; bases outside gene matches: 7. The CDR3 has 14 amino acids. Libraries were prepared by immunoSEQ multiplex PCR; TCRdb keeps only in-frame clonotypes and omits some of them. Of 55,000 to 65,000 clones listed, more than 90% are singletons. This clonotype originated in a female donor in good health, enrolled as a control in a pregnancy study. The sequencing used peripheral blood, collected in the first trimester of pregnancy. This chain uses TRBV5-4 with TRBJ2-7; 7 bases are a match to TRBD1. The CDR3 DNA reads TGTGCCAGCAGCTTAACCAGGGGGAACGACGAGCAGTACTTC. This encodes CASSLTRGNDEQYF.